This T cell receptor beta chain was sequenced for a study of cytomegalovirus exposure and HLA in healthy donors. Study-wide findings and caveats: Reported results showed that the classifier diagnosed cytomegalovirus status with high specificity and sensitivity. Associated with cytomegalovirus, according to the listing, were 170 or so TCR beta chains.

These donors were members of the roughly 120-subject validation cohort, a group separate from the roughly 670-subject first cohort. From germline, CDR1 is SGDLS and CDR2 YYNGEE. With 0 bases removed from V and 2 bases from J, the gap between germline ends came to 7 bases. This CDR3 comprises 14 residues. The protocol was immunoSEQ multiplex PCR, while the TCRdb copy is restricted to in-frame clones and leaves out a portion. This sample has roughly 120,000 clones, with roughly 90% found just once. Concerning this clone: The target antigen is unknown.

The source material was PBMCs. This TCR was recovered from a woman aged 30 to 39 in good health and CMV-seropositive. The gene calls are TRBV9 and TRBJ2-3; D ambiguous. The CDR3 DNA follows: TGTGCCAGCAGCGTAGTTCCCTACACAGATACGCAGTATTTT. This sequence encodes CASSVVPYTDTQYF.